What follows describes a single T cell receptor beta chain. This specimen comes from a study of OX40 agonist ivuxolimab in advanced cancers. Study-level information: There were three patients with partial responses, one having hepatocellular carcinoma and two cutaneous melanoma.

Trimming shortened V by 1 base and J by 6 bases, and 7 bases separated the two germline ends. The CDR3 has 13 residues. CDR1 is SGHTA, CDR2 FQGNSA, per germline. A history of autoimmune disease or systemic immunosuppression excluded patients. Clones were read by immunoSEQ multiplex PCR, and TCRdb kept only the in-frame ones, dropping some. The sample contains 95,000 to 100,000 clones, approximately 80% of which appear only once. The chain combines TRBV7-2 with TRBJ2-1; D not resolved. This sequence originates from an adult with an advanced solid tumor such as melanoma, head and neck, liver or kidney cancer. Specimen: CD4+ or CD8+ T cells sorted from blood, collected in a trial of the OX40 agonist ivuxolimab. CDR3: CASSLVAGNEQFF. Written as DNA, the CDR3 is TGTGCCAGCAGCTTAGTGGCTGGCAATGAGCAGTTCTTC.